A selection of T cell receptor beta chains follows, all from one sample in a study of shared clonotypes between healthy human individuals. Profiling relied on immunoSEQ multiplex PCR, and the TCRdb table lists in-frame clones only, not all of them. The sample holds around 2,000,000 clones; about 95% are singletons and the top ten take less than 1.5%. The sample comprised naive CD8+ T cells sorted from blood. These receptor sequences come from a young man in good health. Both conserved end residues are part of each CDR3. D genes are given only for firm matches. A clone size is listed for some rows: how often the clone was seen (once, few, many), or a class if it is expanded.

J gene,clone size,V gene,D gene,CDR3 protein,CDR3 DNA
TRBJ2-7,-,TRBV4-3,-,CASSQVLWDEQYF,TGCGCCAGCAGCCAAGTTTTGTGGGACGAGCAGTACTTC
TRBJ1-6,few,TRBV28,-,CASSGVVSPLHF,TGTGCCAGCAGTGGTGTGGTTTCACCCCTCCACTTT
TRBJ2-5,-,TRBV9,TRBD2,CASSAWASGGVQETQYF,TGTGCCAGCAGCGCCTGGGCTAGCGGGGGAGTCCAAGAGACCCAGTACTTC
TRBJ1-1,-,TRBV5-6,-,CASNRGSRAFF,TGTGCCAGCAATAGGGGTTCCAGGGCCTTCTTT
TRBJ2-7,-,TRBV4-1,TRBD2,CASSPLAGGSHEQYF,TGCGCCAGCAGCCCGCTAGCGGGGGGCTCCCACGAGCAGTACTTC
TRBJ2-7,-,TRBV27,-,CASSLAASYEQYF,TGTGCCAGCAGTTTAGCGGCCTCCTACGAGCAGTACTTC
TRBJ2-7,-,TRBV5-6,-,CASSWGVREQYF,TGTGCCAGCAGCTGGGGGGTTCGCGAGCAGTACTTC
TRBJ1-2,-,TRBV19,-,CASKSGFHYGYTF,TGTGCCAGTAAATCGGGTTTCCACTATGGCTACACCTTC
TRBJ2-3,-,TRBV7-9,-,CASRYRAPTDTQYF,TGTGCCAGCAGATACAGGGCCCCTACAGATACGCAGTATTTT
TRBJ1-6,-,TRBV15,TRBD1,CATSGNPGQGEDNSPLHF,TGTGCCACCAGCGGCAATCCGGGACAGGGCGAAGACAATTCACCCCTCCACTTT
TRBJ2-7,-,TRBV10-3,TRBD1,CAISESGQGVSEQYF,TGTGCCATCAGTGAGTCGGGACAGGGGGTATCCGAGCAGTACTTC
TRBJ1-1,-,TRBV27,-,CASSLSNAAAEAFF,TGTGCCAGCAGTTTATCTAACGCGGCAGCTGAAGCTTTCTTT
TRBJ1-1,-,TRBV29-1,-,CSVEDFPENTEAFF,TGCAGCGTTGAAGATTTCCCGGAGAACACTGAAGCTTTCTTT
TRBJ2-7,-,TRBV4-3,-,CASSQDRLASYEQYF,TGCGCCAGCAGCCAAGATCGGCTAGCATCCTACGAGCAGTACTTC
TRBJ2-7,-,TRBV11-2,-,CASSYLGPSYEQYF,TGTGCCAGCAGTTATTTAGGACCGTCCTACGAGCAGTACTTC
TRBJ2-7,-,TRBV6-4,TRBD2,CASSTPRLAGAPSYEQYF,TGTGCCAGCAGCACCCCCCGACTAGCGGGAGCCCCCTCCTACGAGCAGTACTTC
TRBJ2-2,-,TRBV4-1,-,CASSHYPDTGELFF,TGCGCCAGCAGCCATTATCCGGACACCGGGGAGCTGTTTTTT
TRBJ2-1,-,TRBV4-1,-,CASSQDEQGPYNEQFF,TGCGCCAGCAGCCAAGATGAGCAGGGGCCCTACAATGAGCAGTTCTTC
TRBJ1-2,-,TRBV11-2,-,CASSFGGTNYGYTF,TGTGCCAGCAGCTTCGGGGGGACTAACTATGGCTACACCTTC
TRBJ2-2,-,TRBV19,-,CASSTGSGELFF,TGTGCCAGTAGTACGGGTTCCGGGGAGCTGTTTTTT
TRBJ2-7,-,TRBV5-1,TRBD1,CASSPDRDEQYF,TGCGCCAGCAGCCCAGACAGGGACGAGCAGTACTTC
TRBJ1-1,few,TRBV7-2,TRBD1,CASSLWDSTEAFF,TGTGCCAGCAGCTTATGGGACAGCACTGAAGCTTTCTTT
TRBJ2-5,-,TRBV4-3,TRBD1,CASSQYPGTGEETQYF,TGCGCCAGCAGCCAATACCCCGGGACAGGGGAAGAGACCCAGTACTTC
TRBJ1-2,few,TRBV4-1,TRBD1,CASSHPGQGLGGYTF,TGCGCCAGCAGCCATCCCGGACAGGGCTTGGGTGGCTACACCTTC
TRBJ2-5,-,TRBV6-5,TRBD1,CASSVTGAGETQYF,TGTGCCAGCAGCGTTACAGGGGCCGGCGAGACCCAGTACTTC
TRBJ2-7,-,TRBV7-2,-,CASTIGGTSYEQYF,TGTGCCAGCACCATTGGAGGGACTTCCTACGAGCAGTACTTC
TRBJ2-2,once,TRBV5-1,TRBD2,CASSPGLAGGPNTGELFF,TGCGCCAGCAGCCCCGGACTAGCGGGGGGCCCGAACACCGGGGAGCTGTTTTTT
TRBJ2-7,-,TRBV27,-,CASSFGGQYYEQYF,TGTGCCAGCAGTTTCGGGGGACAATACTACGAGCAGTACTTC
TRBJ1-2,-,TRBV19,TRBD1,CASSTSPTDRGVKGYTF,TGTGCCAGTAGTACTAGCCCCACCGACAGGGGGGTTAAGGGCTACACCTTC
TRBJ2-3,-,TRBV7-9,TRBD2,CASSSGLAGGRTDTQYF,TGTGCCAGCAGCTCGGGACTAGCGGGGGGACGCACAGATACGCAGTATTTT
TRBJ2-7,-,TRBV27,-,CASGAYPAIYEQYF,TGTGCCAGCGGGGCGTACCCCGCTATCTACGAGCAGTACTTC
TRBJ2-1,-,TRBV4-1,-,CASSPSAWGDYNEQFF,TGCGCCAGCAGCCCCTCAGCGTGGGGGGACTACAATGAGCAGTTCTTC
TRBJ2-5,-,TRBV28,TRBD1,CASSATGEGETQYF,TGTGCCAGCAGTGCTACAGGGGAAGGGGAGACCCAGTACTTC
TRBJ2-1,-,TRBV7-6,TRBD1,CASSPPTGTGPHNEQFF,TGTGCCAGCAGCCCCCCTACCGGGACAGGGCCACACAATGAGCAGTTCTTC